The following is a T cell receptor (beta chain) sequence with its context. No antigen is known for it. The sample holds no much larger clone one base away, and base qualities are not on file. The germline V gene provides CDR1 SQVTM and CDR2 ANQGSEA. The CDR3 numbers 14 residues from cysteine through phenylalanine. Only CDR3 DNA is held: 42 bases, read in frame from base 1. The trim is 5 bases for V and 0 bases for J, with a gap of 14 bases between the germline ends. The entry originates in a study of post-analysis software for immune sequencing data (dated by TCRdb to the mid-2010s). Turning to the overall study: Relapsing-remitting, secondary progressive and progressive-relapsing multiple sclerosis were recorded as disease courses, and subtype annotation was lacking for some patients. The patient repertoires were compared against roughly 12 previously published healthy control repertoires obtained from donors aged roughly 6 to 28 years. A subset of samples was prepared in parallel using single-end sample barcoding, then pooled and co-amplified after Illumina adapter ligation.

General conclusions and limits of the study: Strong co-clustering of samples prepared in the same batch was shown by direct clustering with F measure, prompting a batch-effect correction. The multiple sclerosis patient group was slightly younger than the control group. Significantly lower normalized Chao1 diversity was found in multiple sclerosis patients than in controls, suggesting substantial peripheral T-cell clonal expansion. Significantly higher frequencies in patients than in controls were found for five TRBV segments, including TRBV5-6, TRBV5-1 and TRBV20-1.

The method behind the library was PCR. Sequencing was performed on an Illumina HiSeq 2500. To reduce PCR and sequencing biases, unique molecular identifiers were incorporated into the TCR beta cDNA libraries. Some 500,000 cDNA molecules were obtained per 1 to 10 million input T cells, so each molecule approximated one T cell. Patient libraries were prepared and sequenced with the same protocol used for the earlier healthy control dataset. Samples belonging to the same batch were prepared together, multiplexed and sequenced on a shared HiSeq lane. For the original study's pipeline: MIGEC was used to process the raw barcoded reads, and molecular identifier groups with only a single read were discarded before consensus assembly and CDR3 extraction. VDJtools was used for post-analysis of the clonotype tables, and diversity was normalized by down-sampling every dataset to the size of the smallest sample. To correct batch-related cross-sample contamination, repertoire overlap clustering matched CDR3 amino acid sequences but not nucleotide sequences. Using fastp trimming at Q25 and MiXCR clonotype assembly, TCRdb reanalyzed the public sequencing data and kept in-frame beta chains. Rows are combined by CDR3 protein, so each entry shows the most common genes and DNA. The V and J calls here are based on TCRdb, not the publication. The sample table shows roughly 870,000 distinct CDR3 sequences, and roughly 50% are seen once. 4.6% of the sample belongs to the ten largest clones.

To demonstrate the VDJtools post-analysis software, TCR beta repertoires were profiled from the peripheral blood of about 13 young patients with multiple sclerosis. Multiple sclerosis patients were children and adolescents aged 6 to 15 years. Sequencing was performed on blood. Recombination joined TRBV29-1 with TRBJ2-7; TRBD1 is possibly the D segment (7 matching bases). The TCR was taken from a girl aged 5-17 years with multiple sclerosis. The CDR3 has the sequence CSVTGEETSYEQYF. Here is the DNA: TGCAGCGTTACAGGGGAGGAAACCTCCTACGAGCAGTACTTC.